The next 17 T cell receptor beta chains were all read from a single sample in a study of PD-1 blockade in classical Hodgkin lymphoma. The time point is: cycle 4 day 1 (C4D1), after five to seven weeks of nivolumab. The patients all showed relapse after autologous stem cell transplantation, while their brentuximab vedotin exposure varied. Using immunoSEQ multiplex PCR, the repertoire was profiled, and TCRdb retains in-frame clones only, with some absent. Among under 20,000 clones, approximately 76% were seen once, and the ten largest hold roughly 40%. Material: peripheral blood mononuclear cells (PBMCs), obtained before the fourth cycle of nivolumab. The receptor source for this set is a human donor with classical Hodgkin lymphoma.

The rearrangement uses TRBV19 and TRBJ1-4; TRBD1 matches at 9 bases. Germline assignment: CDR1 LNHDA and CDR2 SQIVND (reference sequence). CDR3 length: 15 amino acids. The V segment lost 3 bases and the J segment 5 bases; nucleotides outside the gene matches: 4. The CDR3 DNA reads as TGTGCCAGTAGTATTATCGGACAGGGGAATGAAAAACTGTTTTTT. Amino acid sequence: CASSIIGQGNEKLFF.

This chain connects TRBV27 to TRBJ2-1; D could derive from TRBD1 or TRBD2 (6 bases each). The CDR3 is 13 residues long. Germline values: CDR1 MNHEY, CDR2 SMNVEV (reference sequence). V was pared by 3 bases and J by 7 bases, with 10 bases between. CDR3 DNA sequence: TGTGCCAGCAGTTTTGAGGGGGGAAATGAGCAGTTCTTC. Amino acid sequence: CASSFEGGNEQFF.

The V and J genes are TRBV25-1 and TRBJ1-1; maybe TRBD1 (6 bases). The CDR3 is made up of 12 amino acids. With 2 bases removed from V and 6 bases from J, the gap between germline ends came to 7 bases. The germline gives CDR1 MGHDK, CDR2 SYGVNS. Here the CDR3 reads CASSERTAEAFF. The DNA of the CDR3 is TGTGCCAGCAGTGAAAGGACAGCTGAAGCTTTCTTT.

This sequence joins TRBV7-2 and TRBJ1-2; the match to TRBD1 covers 7 bases. This CDR3 has 15 residues. CDR1 and CDR2 from the germline V gene are SGHTA and FQGNSA. J gave up 8 bases and V 5 bases, and 14 bases lay outside the gene matches. CDR3 region: CASSLRDSGFRGYTF. DNA of the CDR3: TGTGCCAGCAGCCTCCGGGACAGCGGCTTCAGGGGCTACACCTTC.

DNA of the CDR3: TGTGCCTGGAGTCCCGGGGATACGCAGTATTTT. Translated, it gives CAWSPGDTQYF. The J gene is TRBJ2-3, the V gene TRBV30; no firm D call. With 2 bases removed from V and 6 bases from J, the gap between germline ends came to 6 bases. The length of the CDR3 is 11 residues. Per the germline V gene, CDR1 is GTSNPN and CDR2 is SVGIG (reference sequence).

The V and J genes are TRBV6-1 and TRBJ1-2; D is perhaps TRBD1 (5 bases). The CDR3 is 13 residues long. Trimming cost V 3 bases and J 2 bases, with 7 bases left between them. Germline V gives CDR1 MNHNS, CDR2 SASEGT. The CDR3 is CASSESGNYGYTF. CDR3 bases: TGTGCCAGCAGTGAGTCAGGGAACTATGGCTACACCTTC.

The V and J genes are TRBV19 and TRBJ2-2; TRBD1 might be the D (5 bases). The CDR3 contains 15 residues. Germline values: CDR1 LNHDA, CDR2 SQIVND (reference sequence). V was pared by 7 bases and J by 1 base, with 13 bases between. CDR3 in amino acids: CASIELGQNTGELFF. CDR3 nucleotide sequence: TGTGCCAGTATAGAATTAGGACAGAACACCGGGGAGCTGTTTTTT.

The table lists this clone with a few counts. The V gene is TRBV15, the J gene TRBJ1-5; D is uncertain. The germline gives CDR1 LNHNV, CDR2 YYDKDF (reference sequence). This CDR3 is built from 17 residues. Between the trimmed V and J ends, which lost 0 bases and 0 bases, there was a span of 12 bases. In nucleotides, the CDR3 is TGTGCCACCAGCAGAGAACGAGGGTTTTATAGCAATCAGCCCCAGCATTTT. It codes for CATSRERGFYSNQPQHF.

The chain carries TRBV5-1 and TRBJ2-5; D might be TRBD1 (5 bases). V was trimmed by 4 bases and J by 5 bases, leaving 15 bases between them. The CDR3 spans 14 residues. The germline V gene has CDR1 SGHRS and CDR2 YFSETQ. The chain's CDR3 is CASSPEAGRETQYF. DNA for the CDR3: TGCGCCAGCAGCCCAGAGGCAGGGCGGGAGACCCAGTACTTC. Variable domain in full (rest from reference TRBV5-1 and TRBJ2-5): KAGVTQTPRYLIKTRGQQVTLSCSPISGHRSVSWYQQTPGQGLQFLFEYFSETQRNKGNFPGRFSGRQFSNSRSEMNVSTLELGDSALYLCASSPEAGRETQYFGPGTRLLVL.

The V call is TRBV29-1, the J call TRBJ1-2, with D possibly matching TRBD1 (5 bases). With 4 bases removed from V and 2 bases from J, the gap between germline ends came to 8 bases. The CDR3 is 12 residues long. The V gene's germline CDR1 is SQVTM and CDR2 ANQGSEA. The CDR3 region is CSVVAGNYGYTF. For the CDR3, the DNA is TGCAGCGTTGTGGCAGGGAACTATGGCTACACCTTC. The full variable domain, its missing parts supplied by reference TRBV29-1 and TRBJ1-2, is SAVISQKPSRDICQRGTSLTIQCQVDSQVTMMFWYRQQPGQSLTLIATANQGSEATYESGFVIDKFPISRPNLTFSTLTVSNMSPEDSSIYLCSVVAGNYGYTFGSGTRLTVV.

There are a few counts of this clone. This chain uses TRBV6-1 with TRBJ2-2; tentatively, D is TRBD1 or TRBD2 (6 bases each). The CDR3 is 15 amino acids. Between the trimmed V and J ends, which lost 6 bases and 1 base, there was a span of 12 bases. Germline CDR1 is MNHNS and CDR2 is SASEGT. CDR3 amino acids: CASRTGLMNTGELFF. CDR3 sequence (DNA): TGTGCCAGCAGGACAGGACTAATGAACACCGGGGAGCTGTTTTTT.

The rearrangement links TRBV5-1 to TRBJ2-1; TRBD2 matches at 14 bases. CDR3 length: 19 residues. Germline lookup yields CDR1 SGHRS and CDR2 YFSETQ. With 3 bases clipped from V and 8 bases from J, the junction kept 16 bases outside the gene matches. The DNA for the CDR3 is TGCGCCAGCAGCTACAACCGGGACAGGGGACTAGCGGGGGTACATGAGCAGTTCTTC. Protein product: CASSYNRDRGLAGVHEQFF.

This clone was observed once. This chain links TRBV11-3 with TRBJ2-7; perhaps TRBD2 as D (5 bases). Germline CDR1 reads SGHNT; CDR2 reads YENEEA. The CDR3 runs to 14 residues. V was trimmed by 5 bases and J by 7 bases, leaving 18 bases between them. CDR3 DNA: TGTGCCAGCAGCGGAAAAGCGGCACCGGAGGAGCAGTACTTC. Its translation: CASSGKAAPEEQYF.

The table lists this clone with a few counts. The J gene is TRBJ2-7, the V gene TRBV2; 12 bases map to TRBD2. The CDR3 covers 13 residues. Trimming removed 8 bases from V and 7 bases from J; junction bases left unmatched: 6. Germline values: CDR1 SNHLY, CDR2 FYNNEI. CDR3 protein: CASRGLAGKEQYF. CDR3 nucleotide sequence: TGTGCCAGCCGAGGACTAGCGGGGAAGGAGCAGTACTTC.

The chain carries TRBV10-3 and TRBJ1-2; 9 nucleotides match TRBD1. Unmatched junction bases numbered 7, after V lost 10 bases and J lost 7 bases. This CDR3 has 12 amino acids. Germline V gives CDR1 ENHRY, CDR2 SYGVKD. DNA for the CDR3: TGTGCCAGACAGGGGGATAATGGTGGCTACACCTTC. This encodes CARQGDNGGYTF.

The CDR3 bases are TGTGCCAGCAATAGCAGGGGCTTAAATCAGCCCCAGCATTTT. It yields the protein CASNSRGLNQPQHF. The chain uses TRBV27 and TRBJ1-5; a possible D gene is TRBD1 (6 bases). V dropped 7 bases and J dropped 4 bases, with 14 bases sitting between them. The CDR3 totals 14 residues. Looked up from germline, CDR1 is MNHEY and CDR2 is SMNVEV (reference sequence).

This chain connects TRBV7-2 to TRBJ2-1; perhaps TRBD2 as D (5 bases). The CDR3 has 16 residues. The germline gives CDR1 SGHTA, CDR2 FQGNSA. V shed 3 bases and J shed 0 bases, with 12 bases lying between them. In nucleotides, the CDR3 is TGTGCCAGCAGCTTCCCAGCGGTTAGCTCCTACAATGAGCAGTTCTTC. It is translated as CASSFPAVSSYNEQFF.